This T cell receptor (beta chain) was captured in a study of Ad26.COV2.S vaccination and SARS-CoV-2 variants. Study-wide context: Intramuscular Ad26.COV2.S at 5x10^10 or 1x10^11 viral particles.

Method: immunoSEQ multiplex PCR; TCRdb's copy keeps in-frame clones and lacks some. The sample includes around 450,000 clones, approximately 90% of them seen just once. Sample treatment: about 20 received Ad26.COV2.S at low or high dose, single or two shots; about 5 received placebo; per-sample allocation not given. The samples were gathered on day 63 after the first injection of vaccine or placebo. SARS-CoV-2 spike from the Wuhan strain was encoded by the vaccine, an Ad26 vector. Germline lookup yields CDR1 LNHDA and CDR2 SQIVND (reference sequence). This CDR3 contains 13 residues. V dropped 5 bases and J dropped 7 bases, with 12 bases sitting between them.

V usage is TRBV19 and J usage is TRBJ2-1, with D possibly being TRBD1 or TRBD2 (5 bases each). The material was peripheral blood, obtained in a trial of Ad26.COV2.S vaccine versus placebo. This clonotype was obtained from a person between 18 and 65 years old who received the Ad26.COV2.S COVID-19 vaccine or a placebo. The CDR3 protein is CASSPSWGNEQFF. The CDR3 DNA reads as TGTGCCAGTAGTCCTAGCTGGGGGAATGAGCAGTTCTTC.